Below, one T cell receptor (beta chain) is given with its context. What this receptor recognizes is not known. It has no much larger one-base neighbor in the sample; base qualities were not kept. The germline V gene (reference sequence) provides CDR1 LNHDA and CDR2 SQIVND. The CDR3 covers 15 residues, taking in both the cysteine and the phenylalanine. The entry retains the CDR3 DNA only, 45 bases that are in frame from base 1. V and J are trimmed by 5 bases and 5 bases, and the gene matches miss 11 bases of the junction. TCRbeta CDR3 regions were amplified from genomic DNA by means of the immunoSEQ Assay, a bias-controlled multiplex PCR. For the original study's pipeline: Within the assay, amplification of reference gene primers was used to estimate how many nucleated cells each sample contained. To quantify the absolute abundance of each unique TCRbeta CDR3 rearrangement, sequence reads were collapsed and filtered. For each sample, productive Simpson clonality was calculated as the square root of Simpson's diversity index over productive rearrangements. As stored in TCRdb, this immuneACCESS dataset retains in-frame rearrangements with V and J assigned. A fraction of the clones does not appear; measured against another copy, unresolved V genes explain less than half of the discrepancy, and the remainder lacks a known reason. V and J calls plus clone size are reproduced from that table; the DNA served to infer D and trimming. Across this sample there are around 100,000 clones, with approximately 80% seen only once. The ten largest clones represent approximately 12% of the sample.

This specimen comes from a study of blood T cell repertoires in COVID-19 (dated by TCRdb to the early 2020s). About the full investigation: Collaborator samples came from the United States, Italy and Spain and covered acute and convalescent phases of COVID-19. The material from the prospective study consisted of cDNA or gDNA derived from T cells, B-cell-depleted T cells, or PBMCs. Deeply sampled blood TCRbeta repertoires from subjects exposed to, actively infected with, or recovered from COVID-19 were included in the dataset. The repertoires were released in a freely available public database meant as a resource for research on the immune response to SARS-CoV-2. The sample metadata nearly always contained a de-identified subject ID, COVID-19 status, age in years and sex. The samples were drawn from the first 160 participants of the ongoing ImmuneRACE study and from 1,254 subjects provided by 6 global collaborators. Where HLA class I and class II types were available, the types were taken from metadata supplied by the sample provider, not from assay-based typing.

Results the study describes overall, beyond this receptor: Clinical and demographic metadata were provided uncurated, with the amount varying by source and participant.

Whole blood was collected in K2EDTA tubes by collaborating institutions according to the institutions' own protocols. For TCRbeta analysis, collaborator samples were shipped as frozen whole blood, as isolated PBMCs, or as DNA extracted from either sample type. The source material was peripheral blood. This receptor was identified in a human donor in a cohort sampled during active COVID-19. The V and J genes are TRBV19 and TRBJ1-2, and 7 bases in between align with TRBD1. The CDR3: CASSSRGTALYGYTF. The nucleotide sequence reads as follows: TGTGCCAGTAGTTCTAGGGGGACAGCTTTGTATGGCTACACCTTC.